This passage covers 28 T cell receptor beta chains from one sample sequenced in a study of T cells in Graves' hyperthyroidism and ophthalmopathy. Amplification yielded TCR beta CDR3 regions, with RNA transcripts as the source. A set of HTBI primers served as the primers for a first-round RT-PCR of the TCR CDR3. TCRdb fed the multiplex PCR reads into MiXCR, producing one record per CDR3 protein. The sample has about 350,000 distinct CDR3 sequences; 17% are singletons. Sequenced: blood. The receptors stem from a woman in her thirties with Graves' hyperthyroidism that later progressed to Graves' ophthalmopathy.

The V and J genes are TRBV15 and TRBJ2-7, with TRBD1 matching 9 bases. Germline lookup yields CDR1 LNHNV and CDR2 YYDKDF (reference sequence). The junction had 9 bases not matched to a gene; V was cut back by 5 bases and J by 4 bases. This CDR3 is 15 amino acids long. CDR3 amino acids: CATSGDRARSYEQYF. The DNA of the CDR3 is TGTGCCACCAGCGGGGACAGGGCGCGGTCATACGAGCAGTACTTC.

The sample holds many counts of this clonotype. The chain is built from TRBV5-1 and TRBJ1-1; D unclear. The CDR3 length is 14 residues. The V end lost 1 base, the J end lost 1 base, and 8 bases lay between the germline ends. The germline V gene encodes CDR1 SGHRS and CDR2 YFSETQ. The CDR3 coding sequence is TGCGCCAGCAGCTTGATACAGCGGAACACTGAAGCTTTCTTT. Protein sequence: CASSLIQRNTEAFF.

The table lists this clonotype with many counts. The chain links TRBV18 to TRBJ2-7, with TRBD1 identical over 9 bases. Germline CDR1 is KGHSH and CDR2 is LQKENI. CDR3 size: 15 residues. Unmatched junction bases numbered 9, after V lost 3 bases and J lost 6 bases. The CDR3 here is CASSPVKGQGSEQYF. The CDR3 DNA follows: TGTGCCAGCTCACCGGTCAAGGGACAGGGTAGCGAGCAGTACTTC.

A single count supports this clonotype. The rearrangement uses TRBV19 and TRBJ2-1, with D possibly being TRBD2 (5 bases). CDR3 size: 13 residues. CDR1 is LNHDA, CDR2 SQIVND, per germline (reference sequence). Trimming stripped 5 bases from V and 6 bases from J, with 11 bases between. The CDR3 DNA sequence: TGTGCCAGTAGTCCTCCGGGGATCAATGAGCAGTTCTTC. This gives the protein CASSPPGINEQFF.

This clonotype appeared many times. The chain has TRBV12-3 or TRBV12-4 and TRBJ1-1; 7 bases map to TRBD1. The trim removed 5 bases at V and 6 bases at J, leaving 9 bases unmatched. This CDR3 has 14 residues. DNA of the CDR3: TGTGCCAGCAGTCGACAGGGAAGTCTGGCTGAAGCTTTCTTT. Protein sequence: CASSRQGSLAEAFF.

This clonotype was recorded once. V and J are TRBV7-9 and TRBJ2-1, with D hard to call. Germline CDR1 reads SEHNR; CDR2 reads FQNEAQ (reference sequence). Trimming left V 1 base short and J 0 bases short, with 19 bases between. The CDR3 covers 19 residues. The CDR3 here is CASSLEEWRRASSYNEQFF. The CDR3 nucleotides are TGTGCCAGCAGCTTAGAAGAGTGGCGACGGGCCAGCTCCTACAATGAGCAGTTCTTC.

This clonotype was seen at least ten times. The V call is TRBV2, the J call TRBJ2-7; 7 bases align to TRBD2. The CDR3 extends over 16 amino acids. Trimming cost V 1 base and J 4 bases; bases outside gene matches: 10. Looked up from germline, CDR1 is SNHLY and CDR2 is FYNNEI. CDR3 loop: CASSEVGRERSYEQYF. DNA for the CDR3: TGTGCCAGCAGTGAAGTGGGGCGGGAGAGGAGTTACGAGCAGTACTTC.

This clonotype turned up a few times. The rearrangement joins TRBV30 to TRBJ1-1, with a weak D call TRBD1 (6 bases). Germline-derived CDR1 and CDR2 are GTSNPN and SVGIG (reference sequence). This CDR3 has 14 residues. The V end was cut by 0 bases, the J end by 5 bases, with 13 bases between. Written as DNA, the CDR3 is TGTGCCTGGAGTGTTAGGGGGGGAGGTACTGAAGCTTTCTTT. Protein sequence: CAWSVRGGGTEAFF.

This clonotype showed up just a few times. The chain carries TRBV18 and TRBJ1-6, with a possible D match to TRBD1 (6 bases). CDR1 and CDR2 (germline): KGHSH, LQKENI. V gave up 6 bases and J gave up 9 bases, with 15 bases separating them. There are 14 residues in the CDR3. The CDR3 DNA sequence: TGTGCCAGCTCCCTCCCAGGGGTTGGTTCACCCCTCCACTTT. It specifies CASSLPGVGSPLHF.

CDR3 nucleotide sequence: TGTGCCAGCAGTTCCACCGGGACAGGGAAGCAGTACTTC. Translated, it gives CASSSTGTGKQYF. This chain uses TRBV2 with TRBJ2-7; 9 bases map to TRBD1. CDR1 SNHLY and CDR2 FYNNEI come from the germline V gene. V lost 5 bases to trimming and J lost 8 bases; unmatched junction nucleotides: 7. This CDR3 contains 13 residues.

The chain is built from TRBV6-1 and TRBJ1-5; TRBD1 is a possible D gene (5 bases). Trimming cost V 6 bases and J 7 bases, with 10 bases left between them. The CDR3 sequence is 12 residues long. Germline CDR1 is MNHNS and CDR2 is SASEGT. In DNA form, the CDR3 reads TGTGCCAGCAGCCGGGGGTTGCAGCCCCAGCATTTT. Protein product: CASSRGLQPQHF.

This clonotype was seen repeatedly, ten times or more. The chain uses TRBV18 and TRBJ2-3; D gene ambiguous. Trimming removed 0 bases from V and 3 bases from J, with 7 bases in between. Germline V lookup: CDR1 KGHSH, CDR2 LQKENI. The CDR3 loop spans 14 amino acids. The CDR3 DNA reads as TGTGCCAGCTCACCACCGGGAAGGACAGATACGCAGTATTTT. Its translation is CASSPPGRTDTQYF.

With respect to this clonotype: Since no conserved phenylalanine or tryptophan closes the CDR3, a read error is the likely cause. This chain joins TRBV20-1 and TRBJ1-2, with D possibly TRBD1 on 5 matching bases. Looked up from germline, CDR1 is DFQATT and CDR2 is SNEGSKA (reference sequence). V was trimmed by 2 bases and J by 1 base, leaving 14 bases between them. The CDR3 length is 15 residues. The CDR3: CSARPLHQGNYGYTL. The CDR3 nucleotides are TGCAGTGCTAGACCGTTACACCAGGGTAACTATGGCTACACCCTC.

This clonotype has a count of ten or more. The chain combines TRBV2 with TRBJ2-5; 15 bases agree with TRBD2. CDR1 SNHLY and CDR2 FYNNEI come from the germline V gene. Losses at the gene ends were 8 bases for V and 1 base for J; bases not matched to a gene: 2. The CDR3 loop spans 15 amino acids. The CDR3 coding sequence is TGTGCCAGCGGGACTAGCGGGAGGATCCAAGAGACCCAGTACTTC. Its protein product is CASGTSGRIQETQYF.

The chain carries TRBV11-2 and TRBJ2-2, with 10 bases lining up with TRBD1. The length of the CDR3 is 16 residues. The V segment lost 6 bases and the J segment 2 bases; nucleotides outside the gene matches: 6. The germline V gene has CDR1 SGHAT and CDR2 FQNNGV. CDR3 residues: CASSLLTGGNTGELFF. The CDR3 coding sequence is TGTGCCAGCAGTTTACTGACAGGGGGCAACACCGGGGAGCTGTTTTTT.

This clonotype was recorded at least ten times. The chain joins TRBV12-3 or TRBV12-4 to TRBJ2-2; possibly TRBD1 for D (6 bases). This CDR3 region has 13 residues. The V gene lost 1 base and the J gene lost 6 bases, with 6 bases spanning the gap. In DNA form, the CDR3 reads TGTGCCAGCAGTTTAGGGGGGCCCGGGGAGCTGTTTTTT. Amino acids: CASSLGGPGELFF.

This clonotype has only a few counts. The rearrangement uses TRBV19 and TRBJ2-3; D gene ambiguous. CDR1 and CDR2 (germline): LNHDA, SQIVND (reference sequence). V was shortened by 5 bases and J by 1 base, with 13 bases between the two germline ends. There are 15 residues in the CDR3. This chain's CDR3 is CASSSTGPGTDTQYF. The DNA for the CDR3 is TGTGCCAGTAGTTCGACCGGGCCAGGCACAGATACGCAGTATTTT.

The table lists this clonotype with a few counts. The chain joins TRBV5-6 to TRBJ2-6; D gene ambiguous. Germline loops: CDR1 SGHDT, CDR2 YYEEEE. V was trimmed by 2 bases and J by 1 base, leaving 7 bases between them. This CDR3 contains 15 residues. CDR3 in DNA: TGTGCCAGCAGCTTTTGGGGATCTGGGGCCAACGTCCTGACTTTC. Amino acids: CASSFWGSGANVLTF.

The genes are TRBV6-1 and TRBJ2-1, with TRBD2 as a possible D gene (6 bases). Deletions cut 6 bases from V and 6 bases from J, with 15 bases between. This CDR3 comprises 14 residues. CDR1 MNHNS and CDR2 SASEGT come from the germline V gene. This CDR3 reads CASRIGSFPNEQFF. CDR3 nucleotides: TGTGCCAGCAGAATCGGGAGTTTTCCCAATGAGCAGTTCTTC.

Ten or more counts support this clonotype. V and J are TRBV2 and TRBJ2-3; the match to TRBD2 covers 7 bases. CDR1 is SNHLY and CDR2 is FYNNEI in the germline V gene. V was pared by 3 bases and J by 3 bases, with 9 bases of the junction left unmatched. The CDR3 is made up of 16 amino acids. The CDR3 protein is CASSDMRGRRTDTQYF. The CDR3 coding sequence is TGTGCCAGCAGTGATATGCGCGGGAGACGTACAGATACGCAGTATTTT.

The V gene is TRBV6-2 or TRBV6-3, the J gene TRBJ2-5, with 11 bases lining up with TRBD2. CDR1 and CDR2 (germline): MNHEY, SVGEGT. The trim removed 11 bases at V and 5 bases at J, leaving 19 bases unmatched. This CDR3 has 17 amino acids. CDR3 sequence reads: CALRTVSGRALEETQYF. In DNA form, the CDR3 reads TGTGCCCTCCGTACTGTTAGCGGGAGGGCCCTTGAGGAGACCCAGTACTTC.

This clonotype was seen ten or more times. V is TRBV2 and J is TRBJ2-5; D is uncertain. The CDR3 has 13 residues. Per germline, CDR1 SNHLY and CDR2 FYNNEI. V shed 3 bases and J shed 5 bases, with 10 bases lying between them. In DNA, the CDR3 is TGTGCCAGCAGTGACGGTAGCTTCGAGACCCAGTACTTC. It translates to CASSDGSFETQYF.

The gene calls are TRBV19 and TRBJ2-1; weak D call: TRBD2 (5 bases). Gene TRBJ2-7 matches the end of the DNA better, so the J call may be wrong. Germline CDR1 LNHDA, CDR2 SQIVND (reference sequence). There are 13 residues in the CDR3. The CDR3 region is CAPPHRAKREQYF. The CDR3 DNA is TGTGCTCCACCCCATCGGGCCAAGCGGGAGCAGTACTTC.

This chain links TRBV28 with TRBJ1-2; the D is unclear. The germline gives CDR1 MDHEN, CDR2 SYDVKM. The CDR3 runs 11 residues. V shed 7 bases and J shed 5 bases, with 8 bases lying between them. The CDR3 loop is CASNSGYGYTF. The CDR3 DNA reads TGTGCCAGCAACAGCGGGTATGGCTACACCTTC.

In its sample, this clonotype was seen a few times. The chain recombines TRBV7-6 with TRBJ1-6; no clear D. In germline, CDR1 is SGHVS, CDR2 FNYEAQ. V was cut by 5 bases and J by 1 base, with 9 bases left in between. The CDR3 is 15 amino acids. CDR3 sequence: CASSPPISYNSPLHF. CDR3 nucleotide sequence: TGTGCCAGCAGCCCGCCCATATCCTATAATTCACCCCTCCACTTT.

This clonotype was counted only a few times. The chain links TRBV10-3 to TRBJ2-1, with TRBD2 identical over 14 bases. The CDR3 spans 16 residues. V dropped 7 bases and J dropped 0; count of bases not matched to a gene: 2. Germline loops: CDR1 ENHRY, CDR2 SYGVKD. CDR3 nucleotide sequence: TGTGCCATCAAGACTAGCGGGGGGGCCTCCTACAATGAGCAGTTCTTC. Translated: CAIKTSGGASYNEQFF.

Turning to this clonotype: A read error may produce the germline difference seen at one junction end. The gene calls are TRBV19 and TRBJ2-6; D is uncertain. CDR3 length: 19 residues. Germline loops: CDR1 LNHDA, CDR2 SQIVND (reference sequence). CDR3 nucleotide sequence: TGTGCCAGTAGTATAGAAGAGAACAGTGTGAGCTCTGGGACCAACGTCCTGACTTTC. Its translation: CASSIEENSVSSGTNVLTF.

This clonotype occurred many times. The V call is TRBV12-3 or TRBV12-4, the J call TRBJ1-6; D is uncertain. V was pared by 3 bases and J by 6 bases, with 9 bases between. This CDR3 has 14 residues. CDR3 loop: CASSFSYSNSPLHF. The CDR3 nucleotides are TGTGCCAGCAGTTTCAGTTACTCTAATTCACCCCTCCACTTT.